This TCR beta chain was recovered during a study of cytomegalovirus exposure and HLA in healthy donors. It was with 60 Vbeta and 13 Jbeta primers that the PCR ran. Clones were read by immunoSEQ multiplex PCR, and TCRdb kept only the in-frame ones, dropping some. The sample lists 70,000 to 75,000 clones, roughly 78% occurring once. Deletions cut 4 bases from V and 14 bases from J, with 15 bases between. In germline, CDR1 is SEHNR, CDR2 FQNEAQ (reference sequence). CDR3 size: 12 residues. The chain employs TRBV7-9 and TRBJ2-1; D perhaps matches TRBD2 (5 bases). The specimen sequenced was PBMCs. The sequence was collected from a woman in her forties in good health and CMV-seropositive. This CDR3 is CASSWEKGLEFF. The DNA for the CDR3 is TGTGCCAGCAGCTGGGAGAAGGGCTTGGAGTTCTTC.